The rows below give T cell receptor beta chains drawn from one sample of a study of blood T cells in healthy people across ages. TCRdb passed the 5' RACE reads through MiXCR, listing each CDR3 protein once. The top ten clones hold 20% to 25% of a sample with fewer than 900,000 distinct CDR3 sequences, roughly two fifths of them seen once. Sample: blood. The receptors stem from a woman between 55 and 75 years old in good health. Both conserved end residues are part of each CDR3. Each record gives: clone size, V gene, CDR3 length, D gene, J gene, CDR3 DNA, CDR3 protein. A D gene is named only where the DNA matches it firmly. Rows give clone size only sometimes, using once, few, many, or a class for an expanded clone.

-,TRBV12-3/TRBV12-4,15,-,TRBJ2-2,TGTGCCAGCAGCACCGGGGCAAGAAACACTGGGGAGCTGTTTTTT,CASSTGARNTGELFF
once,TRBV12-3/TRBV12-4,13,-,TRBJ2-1,TGTGCCAGCAGTGGAGCGGACAGCAATGAGCAGTTCTTC,CASSGADSNEQFF
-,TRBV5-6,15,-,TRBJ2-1,TGTGCCAGCAGCCCCGGGCCCGCGTGGTACAATGAGCAGTTCTTC,CASSPGPAWYNEQFF
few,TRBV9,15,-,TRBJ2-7,TGTGCCAGCAGCGCCGAGGGGGTTAGCGGGTACGAGCAGTACTTC,CASSAEGVSGYEQYF
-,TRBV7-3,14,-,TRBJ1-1,TGTGCCAGCAGCTACGCCAGGGGAGGCACTGAAGCTTTCTTT,CASSYARGGTEAFF
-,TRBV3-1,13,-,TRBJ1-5,TGTGCCAGCAGCCCTTCCCCCAGCCAGCCCCAGCATTTT,CASSPSPSQPQHF
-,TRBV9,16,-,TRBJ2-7,TGTGCCAGCAGCGCACGACTCGGCGCCCCCTACTACGAGCAGTACTTC,CASSARLGAPYYEQYF
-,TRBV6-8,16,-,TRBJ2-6,TGTGCCAACACTTCACTGGGCACGGGGCACCTTCGGGACCTGACTTTC,CANTSLGTGHLRDLTF
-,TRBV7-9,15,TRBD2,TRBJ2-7,TGTGCCAGCAGCTTACTAAGCGGGGGGGCCATTGAGCAGTACTTC,CASSLLSGGAIEQYF
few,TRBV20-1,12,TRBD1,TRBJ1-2,TGCAGCGCGATCGGACAGGGGAATGGCTACACCTTC,CSAIGQGNGYTF
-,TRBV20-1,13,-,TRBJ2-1,TGCAGTGCTAGGCCCTCGCCCTACAATGAGCAGTTCTTC,CSARPSPYNEQFF
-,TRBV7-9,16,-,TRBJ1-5,TGTGCCAGCAGCCCGGAGGGGCGGGGCGACAATCAGCCCCAGCATTTT,CASSPEGRGDNQPQHF
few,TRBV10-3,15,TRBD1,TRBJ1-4,TGTGCCATCAGTCCAGGGACAGGGAGGAATGAAAAACTGTTTTTT,CAISPGTGRNEKLFF
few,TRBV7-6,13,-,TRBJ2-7,TGTGCCAGCCGTAAGGAACTCTCGTACGAGCAGTACTTC,CASRKELSYEQYF
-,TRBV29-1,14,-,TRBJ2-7,TGCAGCGTTGAAGTGCGCCAGGGTAAATACGAGCAGTACTTC,CSVEVRQGKYEQYF
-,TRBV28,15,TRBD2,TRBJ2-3,TGTGCCAGCAGTACCCCTAGCGGGAGTGCAGATACGCAGTATTTT,CASSTPSGSADTQYF
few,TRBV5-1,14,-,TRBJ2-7,TGCGCCAGCAGCTTCATGGGGAGCTCCTACGAGCAGTACTTC,CASSFMGSSYEQYF
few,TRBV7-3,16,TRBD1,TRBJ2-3,TGTGCCAGCAGCTCCAACACAGGGGGCAATGGAGATACGCAGTATTTT,CASSSNTGGNGDTQYF
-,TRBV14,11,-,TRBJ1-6,TGTGCCAGCAGCCAAGGGCCGGGACTCCACTTT,CASSQGPGLHF
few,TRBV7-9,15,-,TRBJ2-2,TGTGCCAGCAGTTTGAGGACAGCCAACACCGGGGAGCTGTTTTTT,CASSLRTANTGELFF
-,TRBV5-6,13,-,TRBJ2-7,TGTGCCAGCAGCGGCGGGACTGGGCGGGAGCAGTACTTC,CASSGGTGREQYF
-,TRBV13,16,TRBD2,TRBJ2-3,TGTGCCAGCAGCTTGGGATCACTAGCGAACACAGATACGCAGTATTTT,CASSLGSLANTDTQYF
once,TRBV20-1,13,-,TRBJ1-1,TGCAGTGCTAGAAGGGGGTGGGACACTGAAGCTTTCTTT,CSARRGWDTEAFF
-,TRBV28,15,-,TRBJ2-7,TGTGCCAGCAGTTTATATGGGGGGGCGCCCCCCGAGCAGTACTTC,CASSLYGGAPPEQYF
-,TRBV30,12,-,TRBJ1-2,TGTGCCGGGACGGGCAACAACTATGGCTACACCTTC,CAGTGNNYGYTF
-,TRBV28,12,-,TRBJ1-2,TGTGCCAGCAGCACACAGGCCCCTGGCTACACCTTC,CASSTQAPGYTF
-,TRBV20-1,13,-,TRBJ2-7,TGCAGTGCTGGGGGGATGGGTCCCTACGAGCAGTACTTC,CSAGGMGPYEQYF
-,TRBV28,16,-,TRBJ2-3,TGTACCAGCAGCCCCCCGAGGGGGTTGGGGACGGATACGCAGTATTTT,CTSSPPRGLGTDTQYF
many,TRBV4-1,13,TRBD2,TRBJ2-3,TGCGCCAGCGAGCGGGGGGATTCAGATACGCAGTATTTT,CASERGDSDTQYF
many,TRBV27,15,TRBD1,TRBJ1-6,TGTGCCAGCAGTTCGGACGGGACAGCTAATTCACCCCTCCACTTT,CASSSDGTANSPLHF
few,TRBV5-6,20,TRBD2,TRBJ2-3,TGTGCCAGCAGCCGCCAGAAGACTAGCGGGGGGGCCGTTTACCCAGATACGCAGTATTTT,CASSRQKTSGGAVYPDTQYF
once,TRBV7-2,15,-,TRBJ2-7,TGTGCCAGCAGCCTAGGACAGAGAATTCCTTACGAGCAGTACTTC,CASSLGQRIPYEQYF